This TCR beta chain was sequenced for a study of T-cell memory formation after mild COVID-19. Overall study findings and caveats: CD4+ clones that contracted lay mainly in CM and EM; CD8+ ones lay in EMRA. The finding that pre-infection memory included some responding clones suggested that cross-reactive memory joined.

This clonotype was seen a few times. Its specificity is not known. From germline, CDR1 is SGDLS and CDR2 YYNGEE. The CDR3 extends over 17 amino acids. V was cut by 0 bases and J by 2 bases, with 17 bases left in between. One entry per CDR3 protein, called by TCRdb with MiXCR from the 5' RACE reads. Of under 400,000 distinct CDR3 sequences detected, around 20% appear once; the ten largest clones hold roughly an eighth. The TCR sequence derives from an adult woman who had mild COVID-19 (a few samples of this study predate the infection). Cell type and time point are not known. The rearrangement links TRBV9 to TRBJ1-1, with D perhaps TRBD1 (6 bases). The material sequenced was PBMCs or a T cell subset sorted from them (not recorded which). CDR3 amino acids: CASSVVEAGALNTEAFF. In DNA, the CDR3 is TGTGCCAGCAGCGTAGTTGAGGCGGGGGCGTTAAACACTGAAGCTTTCTTT. Combining the CDR3 with reference TRBV9 and TRBJ1-1 gives the whole variable domain DSGVTQTPKHLITATGQRVTLRCSPRSGDLSVYWYQQSLDQGLQFLIQYYNGEERAKGNILERFSAQQFPDLHSELNLSSLELGDSALYFCASSVVEAGALNTEAFFGQGTRLTVV.